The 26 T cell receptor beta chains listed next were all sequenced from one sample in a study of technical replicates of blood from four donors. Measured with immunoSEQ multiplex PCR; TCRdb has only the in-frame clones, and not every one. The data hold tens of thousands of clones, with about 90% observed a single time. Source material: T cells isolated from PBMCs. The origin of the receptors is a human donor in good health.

CDR3: CASSLRQGAGGYEQYF. For the CDR3, the DNA is TGTGCCAGCAGCCTTCGACAGGGGGCCGGGGGCTACGAGCAGTACTTC. V is TRBV7-9 and J is TRBJ2-7; TRBD1 matches at 10 bases. The V gene end was trimmed by 5 bases and the J gene end by 3 bases; junction bases not matched to a gene: 10. This CDR3 comprises 16 residues. Per the germline V gene, CDR1 is SEHNR and CDR2 is FQNEAQ (reference sequence).

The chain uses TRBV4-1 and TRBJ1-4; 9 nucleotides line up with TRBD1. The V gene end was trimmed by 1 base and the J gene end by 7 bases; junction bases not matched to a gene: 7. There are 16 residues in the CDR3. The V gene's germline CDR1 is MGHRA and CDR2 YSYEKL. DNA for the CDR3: TGCGCCAGCAGCCAAGGGCCGGGACAGGGTCTTGAAAAACTGTTTTTT. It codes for CASSQGPGQGLEKLFF.

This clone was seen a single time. The CDR3 DNA is TGTGCCAGCAGCCAAGAGGTCGAACTAGCGGGTGCCTACGAGCAGTACTTC. It specifies CASSQEVELAGAYEQYF. This chain connects TRBV4-2 to TRBJ2-7; 9 bases align to TRBD2. The CDR3 sequence is 17 residues long. V trimming: 0 bases; J trimming: 2 bases; junction bases outside the gene matches: 8. CDR1 and CDR2 (germline): LGHNA, YNFKEQ.

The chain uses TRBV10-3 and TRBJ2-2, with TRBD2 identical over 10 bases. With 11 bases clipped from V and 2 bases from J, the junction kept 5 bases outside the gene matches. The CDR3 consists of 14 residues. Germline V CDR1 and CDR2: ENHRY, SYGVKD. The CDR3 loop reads CASGLAENTGELFF. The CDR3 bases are TGTGCCTCAGGACTAGCGGAAAACACCGGGGAGCTGTTTTTT.

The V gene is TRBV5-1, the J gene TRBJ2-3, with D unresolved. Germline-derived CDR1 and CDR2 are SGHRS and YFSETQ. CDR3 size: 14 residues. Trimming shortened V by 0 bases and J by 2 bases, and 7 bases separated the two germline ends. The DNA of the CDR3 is TGCGCCAGCAGCTTGGGGGCAGACACAGATACGCAGTATTTT. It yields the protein CASSLGADTDTQYF.

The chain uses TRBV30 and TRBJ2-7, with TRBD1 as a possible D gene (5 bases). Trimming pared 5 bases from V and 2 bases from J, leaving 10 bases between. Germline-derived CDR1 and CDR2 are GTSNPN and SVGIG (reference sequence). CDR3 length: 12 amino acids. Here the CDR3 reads CAWSPGPYEQYF. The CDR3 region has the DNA TGTGCCTGGTCCCCAGGGCCCTACGAGCAGTACTTC.

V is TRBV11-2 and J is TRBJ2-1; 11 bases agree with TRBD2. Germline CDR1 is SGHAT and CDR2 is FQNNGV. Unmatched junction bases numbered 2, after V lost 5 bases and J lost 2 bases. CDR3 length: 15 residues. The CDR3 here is CASSPTSGTYNEQFF. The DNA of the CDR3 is TGTGCCAGCAGCCCGACTAGCGGGACCTACAATGAGCAGTTCTTC.

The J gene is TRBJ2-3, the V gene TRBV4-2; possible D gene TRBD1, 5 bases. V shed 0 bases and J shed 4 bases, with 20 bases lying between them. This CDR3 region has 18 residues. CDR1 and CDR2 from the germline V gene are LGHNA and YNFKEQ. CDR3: CASSQDLRSEGVADTQYF. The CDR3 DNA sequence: TGTGCCAGCAGCCAAGATCTTCGTAGTGAAGGGGTCGCAGATACGCAGTATTTT.

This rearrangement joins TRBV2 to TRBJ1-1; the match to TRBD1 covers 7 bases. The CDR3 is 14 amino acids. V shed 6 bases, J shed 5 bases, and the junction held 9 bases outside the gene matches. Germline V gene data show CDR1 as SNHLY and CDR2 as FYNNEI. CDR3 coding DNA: TGTGCCAGCAGCGATGAGAGGGGGCGTACTGAAGCTTTCTTT. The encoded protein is CASSDERGRTEAFF.

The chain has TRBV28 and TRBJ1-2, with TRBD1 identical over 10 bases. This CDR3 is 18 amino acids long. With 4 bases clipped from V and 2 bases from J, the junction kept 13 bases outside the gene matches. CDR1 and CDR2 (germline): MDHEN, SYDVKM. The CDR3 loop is CASSSHDRGRFGNYGYTF. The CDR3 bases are TGTGCCAGCAGTTCCCACGACAGGGGGCGTTTCGGCAACTATGGCTACACCTTC.

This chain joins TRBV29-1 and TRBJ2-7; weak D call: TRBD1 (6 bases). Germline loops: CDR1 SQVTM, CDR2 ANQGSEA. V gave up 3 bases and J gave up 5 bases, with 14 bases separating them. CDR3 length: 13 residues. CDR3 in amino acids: CSVDMTTGDEQYF. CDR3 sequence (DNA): TGCAGCGTTGACATGACGACAGGTGACGAGCAGTACTTC.

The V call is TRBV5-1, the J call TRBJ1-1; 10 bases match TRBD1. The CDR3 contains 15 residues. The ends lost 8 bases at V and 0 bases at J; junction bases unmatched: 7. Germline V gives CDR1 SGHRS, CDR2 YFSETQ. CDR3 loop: CASFGQGGMNTEAFF. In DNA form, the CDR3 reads TGCGCCAGTTTTGGACAGGGGGGTATGAACACTGAAGCTTTCTTT.

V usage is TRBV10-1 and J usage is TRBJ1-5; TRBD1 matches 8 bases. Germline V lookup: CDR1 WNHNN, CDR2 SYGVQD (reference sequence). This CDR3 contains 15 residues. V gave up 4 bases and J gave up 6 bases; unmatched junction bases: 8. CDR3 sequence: CASSVDRGRGQPQHF. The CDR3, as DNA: TGCGCCAGCAGTGTAGACAGGGGTAGGGGTCAGCCCCAGCATTTT.

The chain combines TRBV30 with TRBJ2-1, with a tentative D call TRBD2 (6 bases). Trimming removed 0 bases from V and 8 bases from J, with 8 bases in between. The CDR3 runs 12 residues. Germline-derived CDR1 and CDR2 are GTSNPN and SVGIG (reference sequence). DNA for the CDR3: TGTGCCTGGAGTGTCTGGGAGGATGAGCAGTTCTTC. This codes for CAWSVWEDEQFF.

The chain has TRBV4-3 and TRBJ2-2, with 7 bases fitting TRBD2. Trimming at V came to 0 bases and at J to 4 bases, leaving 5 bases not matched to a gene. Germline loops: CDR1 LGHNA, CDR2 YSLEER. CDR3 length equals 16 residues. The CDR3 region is CASSQEFASGTGELFF. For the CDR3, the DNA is TGCGCCAGCAGCCAAGAATTCGCTAGCGGCACCGGGGAGCTGTTTTTT.

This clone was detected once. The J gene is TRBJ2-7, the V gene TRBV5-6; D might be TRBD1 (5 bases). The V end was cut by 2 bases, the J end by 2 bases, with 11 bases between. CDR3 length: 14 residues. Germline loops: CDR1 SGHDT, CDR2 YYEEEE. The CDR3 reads CASSLGASTYEQYF. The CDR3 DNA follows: TGTGCCAGCAGCTTAGGGGCTTCTACCTACGAGCAGTACTTC.

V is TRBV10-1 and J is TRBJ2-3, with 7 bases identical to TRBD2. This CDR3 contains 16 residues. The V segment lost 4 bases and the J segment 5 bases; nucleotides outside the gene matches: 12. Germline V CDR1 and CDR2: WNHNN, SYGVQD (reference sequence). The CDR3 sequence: CASSVASGQNGDTQYF. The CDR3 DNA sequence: TGCGCCAGCAGTGTGGCTAGCGGCCAAAACGGAGATACGCAGTATTTT.

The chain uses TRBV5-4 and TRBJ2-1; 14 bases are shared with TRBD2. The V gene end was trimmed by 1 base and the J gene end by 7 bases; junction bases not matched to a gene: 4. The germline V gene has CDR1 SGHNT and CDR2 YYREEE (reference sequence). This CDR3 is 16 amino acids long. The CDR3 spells CASSLKGLAGANEQFF. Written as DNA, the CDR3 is TGTGCCAGCAGCTTGAAGGGACTAGCGGGAGCTAATGAGCAGTTCTTC.

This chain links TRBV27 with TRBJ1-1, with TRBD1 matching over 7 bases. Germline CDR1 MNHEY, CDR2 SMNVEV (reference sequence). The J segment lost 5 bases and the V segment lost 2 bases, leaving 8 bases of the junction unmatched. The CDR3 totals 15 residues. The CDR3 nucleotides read TGTGCCAGCAGTTTACGACAGGGTAGAGAAACTGAAGCTTTCTTT. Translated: CASSLRQGRETEAFF.

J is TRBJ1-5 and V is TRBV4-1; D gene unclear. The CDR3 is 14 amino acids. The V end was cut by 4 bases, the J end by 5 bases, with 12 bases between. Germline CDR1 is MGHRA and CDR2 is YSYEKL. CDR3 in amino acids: CASSPPNGYQPQHF. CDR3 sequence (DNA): TGCGCCAGCAGCCCCCCCAACGGGTATCAGCCCCAGCATTTT.

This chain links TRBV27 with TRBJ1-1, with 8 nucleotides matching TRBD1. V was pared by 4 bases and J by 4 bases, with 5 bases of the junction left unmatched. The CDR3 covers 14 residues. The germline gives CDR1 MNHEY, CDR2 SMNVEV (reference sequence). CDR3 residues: CASSYRGMGTEAFF. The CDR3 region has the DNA TGTGCCAGCAGTTACAGGGGGATGGGCACTGAAGCTTTCTTT.

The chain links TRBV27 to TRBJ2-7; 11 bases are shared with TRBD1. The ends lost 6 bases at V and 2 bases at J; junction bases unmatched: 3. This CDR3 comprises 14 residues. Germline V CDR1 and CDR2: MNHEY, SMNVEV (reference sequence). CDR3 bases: TGTGCCAGCAGACCGGGACAGGGGGCCTACGAGCAGTACTTC. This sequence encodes CASRPGQGAYEQYF.

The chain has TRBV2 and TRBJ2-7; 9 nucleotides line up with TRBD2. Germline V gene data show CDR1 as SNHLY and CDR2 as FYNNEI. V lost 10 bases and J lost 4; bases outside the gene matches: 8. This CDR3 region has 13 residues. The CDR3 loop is CATQRGDQYEQYF. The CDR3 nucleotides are TGTGCCACCCAGCGGGGGGACCAATACGAGCAGTACTTC. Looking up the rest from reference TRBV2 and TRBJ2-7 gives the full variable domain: EPEVTQTPSHQVTQMGQEVILRCVPISNHLYFYWYRQILGQKVEFLVSFYNNEISEKSEIFDDQFSVERPDGSNFTLKIRSTKLEDSAMYFCATQRGDQYEQYFGPGTRLTVT.

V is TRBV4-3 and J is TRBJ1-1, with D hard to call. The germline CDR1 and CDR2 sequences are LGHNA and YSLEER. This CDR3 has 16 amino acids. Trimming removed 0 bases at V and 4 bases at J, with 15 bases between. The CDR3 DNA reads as TGCGCCAGCAGCCAAGATTTACCTGTTAGGAGCACTGAAGCTTTCTTT. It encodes CASSQDLPVRSTEAFF.

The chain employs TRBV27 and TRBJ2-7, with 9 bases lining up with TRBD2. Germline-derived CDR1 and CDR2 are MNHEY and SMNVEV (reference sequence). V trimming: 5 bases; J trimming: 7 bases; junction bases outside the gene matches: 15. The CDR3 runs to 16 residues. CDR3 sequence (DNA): TGTGCCAGCAGTGTCCAGCGGAGCGGGAGGAGGGGAGAGCAGTACTTC. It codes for CASSVQRSGRRGEQYF.

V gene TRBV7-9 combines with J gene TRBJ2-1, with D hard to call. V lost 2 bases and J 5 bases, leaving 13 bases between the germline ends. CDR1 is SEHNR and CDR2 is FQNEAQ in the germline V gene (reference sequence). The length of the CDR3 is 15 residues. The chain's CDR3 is CASSLSSGLDNEQFF. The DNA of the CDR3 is TGTGCCAGCAGCTTATCTTCTGGCCTCGACAATGAGCAGTTCTTC.